The entry below describes one T cell receptor (beta chain). Its cognate antigen is unknown. There were only Caucasian adults among the donors, and all lived in Nashville, Tennessee. Clones were sequenced by immunoSEQ multiplex PCR, and TCRdb holds only the in-frame ones, with some missing. The sample has under 1,100,000 clones, around 82% seen once. The data originate from a study of shared clonotypes between healthy human individuals. Turning to the study itself: Donors had three CD4 naive, three CD4 memory, two CD8 naive and one CD8 memory plate apiece. Points from the study as a whole: A reduction in generation probabilities was seen for non-shared clonotypes relative to those shared by all four donors.

V shed 3 bases and J shed 4 bases, with 12 bases lying between them. CDR3 length: 14 amino acids. Germline V CDR1 and CDR2: SGHRS, YFSETQ. This sequence joins TRBV5-1 and TRBJ2-3; no reliable D call. This TCR derives from a man aged 18 to 30 in good health. Some clones in this sample may be carry-over from other donors' samples. The sample taken for sequencing was memory CD4+ T cells from PBMCs. Subset indicated: CD45RA-negative fraction. CDR3 sequence: CASSYSMGADTQYF. Written as DNA, the CDR3 is TGCGCCAGCAGCTATTCCATGGGCGCAGATACGCAGTATTTT.